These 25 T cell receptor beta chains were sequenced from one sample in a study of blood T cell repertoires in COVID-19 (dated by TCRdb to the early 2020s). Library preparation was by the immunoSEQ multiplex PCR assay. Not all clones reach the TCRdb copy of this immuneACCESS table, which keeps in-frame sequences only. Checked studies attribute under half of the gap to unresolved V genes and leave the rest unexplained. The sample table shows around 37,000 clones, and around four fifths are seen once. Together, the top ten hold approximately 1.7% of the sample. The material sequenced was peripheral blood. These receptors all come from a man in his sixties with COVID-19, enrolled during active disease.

The DNA of the CDR3 is TGTGCCAGCAGCTTATTCGAGAGAGTGGAGACCGGGGAGCTGTTTTTT. Its protein is CASSLFERVETGELFF. V usage is TRBV5-6 and J usage is TRBJ2-2; D not certain. The CDR3 totals 16 residues. Trimming took off 2 bases at V and 5 bases at J, with 16 bases between the two ends. CDR1 and CDR2 (germline): SGHDT, YYEEEE.

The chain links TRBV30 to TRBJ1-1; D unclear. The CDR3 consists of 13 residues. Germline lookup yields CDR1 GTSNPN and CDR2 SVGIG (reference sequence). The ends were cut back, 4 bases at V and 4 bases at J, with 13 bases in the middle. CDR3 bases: TGTGCCTGGAAGCGAGGTGGCCTCACTGAAGCTTTCTTT. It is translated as CAWKRGGLTEAFF.

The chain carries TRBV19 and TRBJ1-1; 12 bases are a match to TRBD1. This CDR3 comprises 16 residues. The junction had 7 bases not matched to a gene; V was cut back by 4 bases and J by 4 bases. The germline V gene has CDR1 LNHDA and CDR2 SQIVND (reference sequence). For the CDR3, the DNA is TGTGCCAGTAGTACAAGGGACAGGGGGCGCCTCACTGAAGCTTTCTTT. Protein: CASSTRDRGRLTEAFF.

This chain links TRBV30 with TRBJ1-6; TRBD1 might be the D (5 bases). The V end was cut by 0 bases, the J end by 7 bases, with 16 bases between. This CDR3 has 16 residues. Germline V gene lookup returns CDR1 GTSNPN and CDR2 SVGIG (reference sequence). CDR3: CAWSVPSGIVNSPLHF. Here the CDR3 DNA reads TGTGCCTGGAGTGTACCGTCAGGGATAGTAAATTCACCCCTCCACTTT.

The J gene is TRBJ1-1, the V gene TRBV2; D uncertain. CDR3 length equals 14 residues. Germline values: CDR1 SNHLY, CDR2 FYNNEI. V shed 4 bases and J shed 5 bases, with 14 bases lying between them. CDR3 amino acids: CASSGGRVETEAFF. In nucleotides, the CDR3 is TGTGCCAGCAGTGGCGGGAGGGTGGAGACTGAAGCTTTCTTT.

The CDR3 spells CASSLDRLSSGNTIYF. The CDR3 DNA reads TGTGCCAGCAGCTTGGACAGGCTAAGCTCTGGAAACACCATATATTTT. The rearrangement uses TRBV5-4 and TRBJ1-3, with D possibly TRBD1 on 5 matching bases. V dropped 0 bases and J dropped 0 bases, with 10 bases sitting between them. The CDR3 length is 16 residues. The germline CDR1 and CDR2 sequences are SGHNT and YYREEE (reference sequence).

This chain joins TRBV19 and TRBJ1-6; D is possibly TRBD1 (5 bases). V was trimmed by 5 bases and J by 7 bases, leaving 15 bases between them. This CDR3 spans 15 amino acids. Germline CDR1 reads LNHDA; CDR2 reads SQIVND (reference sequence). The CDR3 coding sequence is TGTGCCAGTAGTGAAAGGACAAGTAAAAATTCACCCCTCCACTTT. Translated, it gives CASSERTSKNSPLHF.

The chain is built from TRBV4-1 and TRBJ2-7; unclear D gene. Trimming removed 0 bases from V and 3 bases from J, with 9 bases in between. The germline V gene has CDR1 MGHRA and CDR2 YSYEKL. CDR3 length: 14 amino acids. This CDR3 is CASSQDFAVYEQYF. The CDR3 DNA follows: TGCGCCAGCAGCCAAGATTTCGCAGTCTACGAGCAGTACTTC.

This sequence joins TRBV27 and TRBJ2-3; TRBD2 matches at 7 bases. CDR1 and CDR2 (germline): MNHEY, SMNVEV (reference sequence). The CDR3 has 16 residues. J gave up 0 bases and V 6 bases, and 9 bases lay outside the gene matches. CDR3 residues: CASSPGSGLSTDTQYF. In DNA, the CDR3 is TGTGCCAGCAGCCCGGGTAGCGGGCTTAGCACAGATACGCAGTATTTT.

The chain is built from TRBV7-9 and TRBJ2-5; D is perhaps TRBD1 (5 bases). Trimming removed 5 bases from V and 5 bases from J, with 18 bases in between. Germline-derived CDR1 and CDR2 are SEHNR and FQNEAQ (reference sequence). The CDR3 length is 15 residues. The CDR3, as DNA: TGTGCCAGCAGCCCCCCGGCTCTAAAGGGGGAGACCCAGTACTTC. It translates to CASSPPALKGETQYF. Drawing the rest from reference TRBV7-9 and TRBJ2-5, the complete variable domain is DTGVSQNPRHKITKRGQNVTFRCDPISEHNRLYWYRQTLGQGPEFLTYFQNEAQLEKSRLLSDRFSAERPKGSFSTLEIQRTEQGDSAMYLCASSPPALKGETQYFGPGTRLLVL.

DNA for the CDR3: TGTGCCAGTAGTTGGGGACAGGGGAATTACAATGAGCAGTTCTTC. Encoded protein: CASSWGQGNYNEQFF. The chain joins TRBV19 to TRBJ2-1, with 10 bases lining up with TRBD1. This CDR3 has 15 amino acids. CDR1 is LNHDA and CDR2 is SQIVND in the germline V gene (reference sequence). J lost 4 bases, V lost 5 bases, and 5 bases had no gene match. Full variable domain (outside the CDR3, taken from reference TRBV19 and TRBJ2-1): DGGITQSPKYLFRKEGQNVTLSCEQNLNHDAMYWYRQDPGQGLRLIYYSQIVNDFQKGDIAEGYSVSREKKESFPLTVTSAQKNPTAFYLCASSWGQGNYNEQFFGPGTRLTVL.

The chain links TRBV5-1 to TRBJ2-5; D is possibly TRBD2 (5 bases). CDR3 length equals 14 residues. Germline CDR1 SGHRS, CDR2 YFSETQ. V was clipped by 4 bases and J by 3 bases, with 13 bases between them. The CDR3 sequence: CASSPTHGEETQYF. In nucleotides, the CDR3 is TGCGCCAGCAGCCCGACCCACGGGGAAGAGACCCAGTACTTC.

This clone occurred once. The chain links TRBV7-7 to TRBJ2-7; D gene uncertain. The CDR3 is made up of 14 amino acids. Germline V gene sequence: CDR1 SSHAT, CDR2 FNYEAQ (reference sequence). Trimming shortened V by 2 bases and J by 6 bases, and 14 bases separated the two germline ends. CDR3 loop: CASSLISGSSEQYF. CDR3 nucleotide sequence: TGTGCCAGCAGCTTAATTTCAGGTAGTAGCGAGCAGTACTTC.

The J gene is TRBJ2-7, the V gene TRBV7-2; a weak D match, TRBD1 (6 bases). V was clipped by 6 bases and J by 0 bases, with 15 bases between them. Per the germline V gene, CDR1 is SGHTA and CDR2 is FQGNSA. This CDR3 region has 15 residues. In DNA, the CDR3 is TGTGCCAGCAGTTCCGGGACACTGATCTCCTACGAGCAGTACTTC. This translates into CASSSGTLISYEQYF.

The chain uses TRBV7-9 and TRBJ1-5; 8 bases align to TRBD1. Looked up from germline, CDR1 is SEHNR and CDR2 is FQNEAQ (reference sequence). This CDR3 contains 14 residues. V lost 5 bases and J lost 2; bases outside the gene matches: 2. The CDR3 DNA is TGTGCCAGCAGCCAGACAGGGGGCAATCAGCCCCAGCATTTT. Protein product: CASSQTGGNQPQHF. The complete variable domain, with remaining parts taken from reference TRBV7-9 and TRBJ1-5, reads DTGVSQNPRHKITKRGQNVTFRCDPISEHNRLYWYRQTLGQGPEFLTYFQNEAQLEKSRLLSDRFSAERPKGSFSTLEIQRTEQGDSAMYLCASSQTGGNQPQHFGDGTRLSIL.

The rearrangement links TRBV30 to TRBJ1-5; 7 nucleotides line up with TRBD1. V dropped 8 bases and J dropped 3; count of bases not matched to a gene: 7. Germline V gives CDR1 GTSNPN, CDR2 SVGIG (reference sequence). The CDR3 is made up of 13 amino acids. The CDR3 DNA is TGTGCCACCGGACAGGTCCCCAATCAGCCCCAGCATTTT. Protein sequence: CATGQVPNQPQHF.

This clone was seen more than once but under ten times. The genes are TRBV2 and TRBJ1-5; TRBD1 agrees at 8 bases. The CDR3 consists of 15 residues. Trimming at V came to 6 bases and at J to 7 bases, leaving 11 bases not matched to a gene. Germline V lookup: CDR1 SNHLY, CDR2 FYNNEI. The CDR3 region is CASSLTTGDQQPQHF. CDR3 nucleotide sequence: TGTGCCAGCAGCCTGACGACAGGGGACCAACAGCCCCAGCATTTT.

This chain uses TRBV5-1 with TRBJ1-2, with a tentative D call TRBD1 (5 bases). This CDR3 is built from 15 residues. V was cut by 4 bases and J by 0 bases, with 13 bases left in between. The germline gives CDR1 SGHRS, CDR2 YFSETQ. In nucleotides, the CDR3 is TGCGCCAGCAGCCAGGGTCCTTCTTCTAACTATGGCTACACCTTC. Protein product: CASSQGPSSNYGYTF. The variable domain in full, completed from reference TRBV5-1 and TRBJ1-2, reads KAGVTQTPRYLIKTRGQQVTLSCSPISGHRSVSWYQQTPGQGLQFLFEYFSETQRNKGNFPGRFSGRQFSNSRSEMNVSTLELGDSALYLCASSQGPSSNYGYTFGSGTRLTVV.

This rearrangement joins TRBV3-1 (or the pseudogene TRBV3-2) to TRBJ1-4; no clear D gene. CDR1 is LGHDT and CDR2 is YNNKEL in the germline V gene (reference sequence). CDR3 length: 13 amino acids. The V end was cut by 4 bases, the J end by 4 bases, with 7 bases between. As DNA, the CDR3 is TGTGCCAGCAGCCCCCGACTTAATGAAAAACTGTTTTTT. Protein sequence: CASSPRLNEKLFF.

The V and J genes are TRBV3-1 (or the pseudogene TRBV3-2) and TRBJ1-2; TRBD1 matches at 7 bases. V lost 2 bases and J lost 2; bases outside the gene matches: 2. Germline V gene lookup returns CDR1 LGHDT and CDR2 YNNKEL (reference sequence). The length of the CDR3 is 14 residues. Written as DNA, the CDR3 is TGTGCCAGCAGCCAACGACAGGGAAACTATGGCTACACCTTC. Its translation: CASSQRQGNYGYTF.

The DNA of the CDR3 is TGTGCCAGCGAGCGGGGGAGCTTCCAAGAGACCCAGTACTTC. Translating it yields CASERGSFQETQYF. The gene calls are TRBV28 and TRBJ2-5, with 8 nucleotides matching TRBD2. The V and J ends lost 8 bases and 1 base, in that order; junction bases with no gene match: 6. CDR1 and CDR2 from the germline V gene are MDHEN and SYDVKM. The CDR3 is 14 amino acids.

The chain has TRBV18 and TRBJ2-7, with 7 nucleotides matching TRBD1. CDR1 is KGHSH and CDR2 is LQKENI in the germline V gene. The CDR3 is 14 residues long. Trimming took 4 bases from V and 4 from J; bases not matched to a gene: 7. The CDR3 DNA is TGTGCCAGCTCACTACAGGGGTGGGGGTACGAGCAGTACTTC. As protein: CASSLQGWGYEQYF.

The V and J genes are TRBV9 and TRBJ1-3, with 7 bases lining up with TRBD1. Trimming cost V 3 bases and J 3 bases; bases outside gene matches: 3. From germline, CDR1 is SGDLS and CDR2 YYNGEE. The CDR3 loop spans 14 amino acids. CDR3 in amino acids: CASSAGTVGNTIYF. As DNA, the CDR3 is TGTGCCAGCAGCGCAGGGACAGTTGGAAACACCATATATTTT.

CDR3 nucleotide sequence: TGCGCCAGCAGTTTGACAGGGGATGATTCACCCCTCCACTTT. Translating it yields CASSLTGDDSPLHF. The chain carries TRBV5-1 and TRBJ1-6, with TRBD1 matching 8 bases. V trimming: 5 bases; J trimming: 8 bases; junction bases outside the gene matches: 6. Germline CDR1 SGHRS, CDR2 YFSETQ. The CDR3 is 14 amino acids.

The DNA for the CDR3 is TGTGCCAGCAGCCAACTCAGGGTCGCTGAAGCTTTCTTT. Translating gives CASSQLRVAEAFF. The chain combines TRBV4-2 with TRBJ1-1, with a tentative D call TRBD1 (5 bases). Trimming took off 2 bases at V and 6 bases at J, with 10 bases between the two ends. Germline V gives CDR1 LGHNA, CDR2 YNFKEQ. This CDR3 is built from 13 residues.